This T cell receptor (beta chain) was observed in a study of T-cell reconstitution after alpha-beta-depleted transplantation in children. Germline V CDR1 and CDR2: SGHRS, YFSETQ. Deletions cut 5 bases from V and 2 bases from J, with 14 bases between. The CDR3 is 14 amino acids. As it was prepared, the TCRbeta library received unique molecular identifiers. TCRdb ran MiXCR on the PCR reads and lists one entry per CDR3 protein. The table lists about 540,000 distinct CDR3 sequences, around 18% of them singletons. The receptor's source is a human donor who donated a stem cell graft to a child with acute lymphoblastic leukemia. The material was PBMCs from the stem cell graft donor, obtained from the stem cell graft. This chain joins TRBV5-1 and TRBJ2-7; D is unresolved. CDR3 nucleotide sequence: TGCGCCAGCAGTCAGGTCGGAGCTACCTACGAGCAGTACTTC. This gives the protein CASSQVGATYEQYF.